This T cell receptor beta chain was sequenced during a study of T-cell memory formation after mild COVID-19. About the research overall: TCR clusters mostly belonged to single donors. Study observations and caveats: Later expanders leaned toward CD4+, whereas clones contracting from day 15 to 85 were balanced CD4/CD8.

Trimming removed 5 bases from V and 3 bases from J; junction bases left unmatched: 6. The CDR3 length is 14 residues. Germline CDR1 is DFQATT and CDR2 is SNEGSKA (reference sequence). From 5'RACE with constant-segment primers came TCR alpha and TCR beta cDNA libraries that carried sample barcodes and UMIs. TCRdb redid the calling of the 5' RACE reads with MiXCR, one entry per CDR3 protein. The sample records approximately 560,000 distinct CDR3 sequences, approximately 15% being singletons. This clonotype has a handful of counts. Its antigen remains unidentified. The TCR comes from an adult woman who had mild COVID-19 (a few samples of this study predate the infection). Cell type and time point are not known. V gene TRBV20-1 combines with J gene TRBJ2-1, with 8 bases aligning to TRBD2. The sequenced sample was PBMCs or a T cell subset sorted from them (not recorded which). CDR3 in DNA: TGCAGTGCTTCCGGGAGGGCCGTCTACAATGAGCAGTTCTTC. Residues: CSASGRAVYNEQFF.